The 8 T cell receptor beta chains in this list originate from one sample, sequenced in a study of shared clonotypes between healthy human individuals. TCRdb's table, derived via immunoSEQ multiplex PCR, lists solely in-frame clones and lacks some. The sample contains about 960,000 clones, around three quarters of which appear only once. The sample comprised memory CD4+ T cells sorted from blood. Subset denoted: CD45RA-negative fraction. The receptors stem from a man between 18 and 29 years old in good health.

The chain recombines TRBV7-2 with TRBJ2-1; the D gene could be TRBD1 or TRBD2 (5 bases each). Trimming cost V 4 bases and J 8 bases, with 15 bases left between them. CDR3 length: 14 residues. The germline V gene encodes CDR1 SGHTA and CDR2 FQGNSA. The CDR3 DNA sequence: TGTGCCAGCAGCTCTGGGACCCTTTACGATGAGCAGTTCTTC. Its translation: CASSSGTLYDEQFF.

This chain links TRBV28 with TRBJ2-5; 10 bases map to TRBD2. Germline CDR1 reads MDHEN; CDR2 reads SYDVKM. V lost 5 bases to trimming and J lost 1 base; unmatched junction nucleotides: 7. This CDR3 contains 16 residues. The CDR3 sequence: CASSDWGLAFQETQYF. The CDR3 bases are TGTGCCAGCAGTGATTGGGGACTAGCGTTCCAAGAGACCCAGTACTTC.

The V gene is TRBV28, the J gene TRBJ2-7, with D unresolved. Germline V gives CDR1 MDHEN, CDR2 SYDVKM. Trimming took 5 bases from V and 0 from J, leaving 8 bases between them. The CDR3 totals 13 residues. As DNA, the CDR3 is TGTGCCAGCAGTACAGTGCCCTCCTACGAGCAGTACTTC. Its translation: CASSTVPSYEQYF.

This clone was seen only a few times. V and J are TRBV27 and TRBJ2-1, with D possibly matching TRBD2 (6 bases). V dropped 7 bases and J dropped 10 bases, with 14 bases sitting between them. CDR1 and CDR2 (germline): MNHEY, SMNVEV (reference sequence). The CDR3 sequence is 12 residues long. Here the CDR3 DNA reads TGTGCCAGCAATCCGGGCCGGGGGGAGCAGTTCTTC. It is translated as CASNPGRGEQFF.

V and J are TRBV5-4 and TRBJ2-1; a weak D match, TRBD1 (6 bases). The CDR3 sequence is 15 residues long. Germline V gene sequence: CDR1 SGHNT, CDR2 YYREEE (reference sequence). V lost 2 bases, J lost 9 bases, and 18 bases lay in between. CDR3 DNA sequence: TGTGCCAGCAGCTTCCCCGGGACACAAGCGATTGAGCAGTTCTTC. This gives the protein CASSFPGTQAIEQFF.

V and J are TRBV10-1 and TRBJ2-1; TRBD2 matches 16 bases. CDR3 length: 19 residues. V trimming: 6 bases; J trimming: 0 bases; junction bases outside the gene matches: 8. Germline CDR1 WNHNN, CDR2 SYGVQD (reference sequence). The CDR3 DNA is TGCGCCAGCAGGCCCGGGACTAGCGGGAGGGGCCCCTCCTACAATGAGCAGTTCTTC. As protein: CASRPGTSGRGPSYNEQFF.

J is TRBJ2-6 and V is TRBV9; the D gene could be TRBD1 or TRBD2 (5 bases each). V gave up 4 bases and J gave up 0 bases, with 14 bases separating them. Germline V gene data show CDR1 as SGDLS and CDR2 as YYNGEE. The CDR3 sequence is 17 residues long. CDR3 in amino acids: CASSPWDVGSGANVLTF. The DNA of the CDR3 is TGTGCCAGCAGCCCGTGGGACGTAGGCTCTGGGGCCAACGTCCTGACTTTC.

The rearrangement joins TRBV18 to TRBJ2-5; D is possibly TRBD1 (6 bases). This CDR3 is 12 amino acids long. Germline CDR1 is KGHSH and CDR2 is LQKENI. Deletions cut 2 bases from V and 6 bases from J, with 7 bases between. CDR3 in amino acids: CASSPGGQTQYF. In DNA form, the CDR3 reads TGTGCCAGCTCACCAGGGGGCCAGACCCAGTACTTC.